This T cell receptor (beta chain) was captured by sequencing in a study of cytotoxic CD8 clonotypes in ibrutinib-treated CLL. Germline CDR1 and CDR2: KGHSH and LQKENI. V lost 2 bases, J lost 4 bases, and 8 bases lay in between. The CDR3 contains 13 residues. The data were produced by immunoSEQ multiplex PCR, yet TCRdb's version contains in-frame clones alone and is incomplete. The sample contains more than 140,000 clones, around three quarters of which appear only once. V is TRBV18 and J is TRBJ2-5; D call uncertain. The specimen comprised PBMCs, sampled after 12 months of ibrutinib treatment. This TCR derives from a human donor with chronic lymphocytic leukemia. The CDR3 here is CASSPGPPETQYF. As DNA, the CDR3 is TGTGCCAGCTCACCAGGACCCCCAGAGACCCAGTACTTC. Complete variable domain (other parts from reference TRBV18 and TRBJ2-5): NAGVMQNPRHLVRRRGQEARLRCSPMKGHSHVYWYRQLPEEGLKFMVYLQKENIIDESGMPKERFSAEFPKEGPSILRIQQVVRGDSAAYFCASSPGPPETQYFGPGTRLLVL.